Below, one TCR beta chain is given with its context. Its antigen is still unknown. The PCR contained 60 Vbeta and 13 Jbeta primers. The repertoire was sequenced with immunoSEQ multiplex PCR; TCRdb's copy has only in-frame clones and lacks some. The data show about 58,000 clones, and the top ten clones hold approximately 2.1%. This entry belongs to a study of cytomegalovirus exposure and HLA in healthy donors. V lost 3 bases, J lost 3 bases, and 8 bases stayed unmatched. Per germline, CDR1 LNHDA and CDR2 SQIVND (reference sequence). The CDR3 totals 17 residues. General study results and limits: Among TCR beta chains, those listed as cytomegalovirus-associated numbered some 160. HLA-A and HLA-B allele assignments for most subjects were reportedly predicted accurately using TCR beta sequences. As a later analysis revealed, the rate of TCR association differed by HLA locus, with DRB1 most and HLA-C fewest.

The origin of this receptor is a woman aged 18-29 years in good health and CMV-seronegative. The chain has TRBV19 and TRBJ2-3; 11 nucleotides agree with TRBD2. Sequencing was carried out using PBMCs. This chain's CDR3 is CASSIGIGLAGTDTQYF. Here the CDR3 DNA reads TGTGCCAGTAGTATTGGAATAGGACTAGCGGGTACAGATACGCAGTATTTT.